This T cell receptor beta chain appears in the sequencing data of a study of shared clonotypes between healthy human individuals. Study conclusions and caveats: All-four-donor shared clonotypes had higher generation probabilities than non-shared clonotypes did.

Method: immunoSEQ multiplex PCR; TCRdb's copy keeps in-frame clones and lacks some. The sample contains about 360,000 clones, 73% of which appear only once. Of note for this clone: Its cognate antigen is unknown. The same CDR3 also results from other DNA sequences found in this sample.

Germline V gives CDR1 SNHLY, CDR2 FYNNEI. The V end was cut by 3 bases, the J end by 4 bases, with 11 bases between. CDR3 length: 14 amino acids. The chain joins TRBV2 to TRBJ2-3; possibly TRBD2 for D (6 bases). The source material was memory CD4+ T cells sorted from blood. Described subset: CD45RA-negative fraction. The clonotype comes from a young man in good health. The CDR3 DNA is TGTGCCAGCAGTGAGATACCGGGGGCAGATACGCAGTATTTT. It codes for CASSEIPGADTQYF. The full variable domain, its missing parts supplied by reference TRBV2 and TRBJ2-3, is EPEVTQTPSHQVTQMGQEVILRCVPISNHLYFYWYRQILGQKVEFLVSFYNNEISEKSEIFDDQFSVERPDGSNFTLKIRSTKLEDSAMYFCASSEIPGADTQYFGPGTRLTVL.